The TCR beta chain described here comes from a study of T-cell reconstitution after alpha-beta-depleted transplantation in children. Germline CDR1 reads SGHRS; CDR2 reads YFSETQ. Trimming stripped 0 bases from V and 3 bases from J, with 12 bases between. This CDR3 is built from 15 residues. For TCRbeta, the library was prepared with unique molecular identifiers. MiXCR, applied by TCRdb to the PCR reads, yields one record per CDR3 protein. The sample carries more than 450,000 distinct CDR3 sequences, about 18% recorded once. V usage is TRBV5-1 and J usage is TRBJ1-1; a weak D match, TRBD1 (5 bases). The material sequenced was PBMCs from the stem cell graft donor, taken from the stem cell graft. This sequence originates from a human donor who donated a stem cell graft to a child with acute lymphoblastic leukemia. In nucleotides, the CDR3 is TGCGCCAGCAGCTTGGTCGCAGGGCCAGACACTGAAGCTTTCTTT. It is translated as CASSLVAGPDTEAFF.